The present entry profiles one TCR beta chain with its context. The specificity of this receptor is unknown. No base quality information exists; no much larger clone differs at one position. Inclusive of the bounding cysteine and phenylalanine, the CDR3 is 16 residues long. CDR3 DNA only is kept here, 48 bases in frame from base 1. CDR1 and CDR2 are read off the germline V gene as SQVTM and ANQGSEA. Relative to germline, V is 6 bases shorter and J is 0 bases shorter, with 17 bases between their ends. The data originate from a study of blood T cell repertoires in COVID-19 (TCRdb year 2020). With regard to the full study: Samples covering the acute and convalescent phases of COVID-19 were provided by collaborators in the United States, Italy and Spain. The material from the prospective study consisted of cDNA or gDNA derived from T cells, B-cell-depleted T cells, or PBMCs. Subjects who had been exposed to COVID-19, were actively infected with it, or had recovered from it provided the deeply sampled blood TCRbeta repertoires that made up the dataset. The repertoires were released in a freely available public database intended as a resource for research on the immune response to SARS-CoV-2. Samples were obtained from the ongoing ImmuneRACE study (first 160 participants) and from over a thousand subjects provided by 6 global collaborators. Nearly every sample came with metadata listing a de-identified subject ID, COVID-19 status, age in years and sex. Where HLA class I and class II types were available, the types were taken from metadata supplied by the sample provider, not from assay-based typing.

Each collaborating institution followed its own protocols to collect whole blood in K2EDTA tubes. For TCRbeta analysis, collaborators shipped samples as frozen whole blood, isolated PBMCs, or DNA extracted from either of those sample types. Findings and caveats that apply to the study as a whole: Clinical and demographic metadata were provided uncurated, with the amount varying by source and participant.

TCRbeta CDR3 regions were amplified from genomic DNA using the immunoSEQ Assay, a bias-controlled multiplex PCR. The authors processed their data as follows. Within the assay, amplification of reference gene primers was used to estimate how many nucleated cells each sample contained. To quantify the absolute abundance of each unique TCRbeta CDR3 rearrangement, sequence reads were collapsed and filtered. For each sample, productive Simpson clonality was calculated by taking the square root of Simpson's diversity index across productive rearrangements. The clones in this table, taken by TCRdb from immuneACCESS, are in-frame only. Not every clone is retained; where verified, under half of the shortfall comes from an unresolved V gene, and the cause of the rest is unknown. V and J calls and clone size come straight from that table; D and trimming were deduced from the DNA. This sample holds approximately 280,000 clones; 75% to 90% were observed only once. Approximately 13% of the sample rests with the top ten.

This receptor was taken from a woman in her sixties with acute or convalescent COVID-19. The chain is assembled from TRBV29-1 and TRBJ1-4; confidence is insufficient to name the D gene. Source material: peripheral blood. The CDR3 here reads CSVLGDDETTNEKLFF. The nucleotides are TGCAGCGTGTTAGGAGATGATGAAACAACTAATGAAAAACTGTTTTTT.